These 21 T cell receptor beta chains were sequenced from one sample in a study of T cell responses to AZD1222 COVID-19 vaccine. Sequenced by immunoSEQ multiplex PCR; TCRdb stores in-frame clones only, minus some. The data hold more than 75,000 clones, with about 80% observed a single time. Material: peripheral blood, obtained 28 days after the second AZD1222 dose. These receptors were taken from an adult who received the AZD1222 COVID-19 vaccine.

CDR3 nucleotides: TGTGCCAGCAGCCAGGTTAAAGGCACTGAAGCTTTCTTT. Residues: CASSQVKGTEAFF. The chain combines TRBV3-1 (or the pseudogene TRBV3-2) with TRBJ1-1; D is undetermined. Looked up from germline, CDR1 is LGHDT and CDR2 is YNNKEL (reference sequence). With 3 bases removed from V and 4 bases from J, the gap between germline ends came to 9 bases. The CDR3 is 13 amino acids.

The chain links TRBV29-1 to TRBJ2-1, with 8 nucleotides matching TRBD2. The V gene end was trimmed by 7 bases and the J gene end by 1 base; junction bases not matched to a gene: 9. The CDR3 spans 15 residues. The germline gives CDR1 SQVTM, CDR2 ANQGSEA. CDR3 sequence reads: CSAREGQVSYNEQFF. The CDR3 DNA reads TGCAGCGCCCGGGAGGGACAAGTATCCTACAATGAGCAGTTCTTC.

V is TRBV28 and J is TRBJ1-1; TRBD1 agrees at 9 bases. The CDR3 length is 16 residues. In germline, CDR1 is MDHEN, CDR2 SYDVKM. Unmatched junction bases numbered 9, after V lost 2 bases and J lost 5 bases. CDR3 protein: CASSLVQGAEVTEAFF. The CDR3 bases are TGTGCCAGCAGTTTAGTACAGGGGGCGGAAGTAACTGAAGCTTTCTTT.

The V gene is TRBV4-3, the J gene TRBJ1-2, with 7 nucleotides matching TRBD1. CDR1 and CDR2 from the germline V gene are LGHNA and YSLEER. The junction had 7 bases not matched to a gene; V was cut back by 0 bases and J by 3 bases. The CDR3 has 16 residues. The DNA for the CDR3 is TGCGCCAGCAGCCAAGAGATAGGGACAGCTTACTATGGCTACACCTTC. Encoded protein: CASSQEIGTAYYGYTF.

The chain has TRBV5-6 and TRBJ1-6; D ambiguous. The CDR3 has 13 residues. Germline values: CDR1 SGHDT, CDR2 YYEEEE. V was cut by 1 base and J by 10 bases, with 9 bases left in between. This CDR3 is CASSLTASSPLHF. The CDR3 nucleotides read TGTGCCAGCAGCTTGACGGCCTCCTCACCCCTCCACTTT.

This chain's CDR3 is CATSRDGTGSSGANVLTF. CDR3 nucleotides: TGTGCCACCAGCAGAGATGGGACAGGTTCCTCTGGGGCCAACGTCCTGACTTTC. The gene calls are TRBV15 and TRBJ2-6; TRBD1 matches at 8 bases. Germline V gene sequence: CDR1 LNHNV, CDR2 YYDKDF (reference sequence). This CDR3 region has 18 residues. V shed 0 bases and J 0 bases; nucleotides not matched to a gene: 4.

The chain is built from TRBV5-1 and TRBJ1-1; weak D call: TRBD1 (6 bases). The ends were cut back, 0 bases at V and 4 bases at J, with 10 bases in the middle. The CDR3 sequence is 14 residues long. The germline V gene has CDR1 SGHRS and CDR2 YFSETQ. CDR3 region: CASSLEIRGTEAFF. CDR3 in DNA: TGCGCCAGCAGCTTGGAAATCAGGGGCACTGAAGCTTTCTTT.

The chain employs TRBV30 and TRBJ1-2; D may be TRBD1 (5 bases). Deletions cut 1 base from V and 4 bases from J, with 10 bases between. Germline loops: CDR1 GTSNPN, CDR2 SVGIG (reference sequence). This CDR3 spans 13 amino acids. The CDR3 sequence is CAWSGDGLYGYTF. The DNA for the CDR3 is TGTGCCTGGAGTGGGGACGGCCTCTATGGCTACACCTTC.

The chain carries TRBV6-2 or TRBV6-3 and TRBJ2-3; the D is unclear. In germline, CDR1 is MNHEY, CDR2 SVGEGT. This CDR3 has 15 residues. Between the trimmed V and J ends, which lost 2 bases and 2 bases, there was a span of 11 bases. The CDR3 here is CASSYGDWYTDTQYF. In DNA form, the CDR3 reads TGTGCCAGCAGTTACGGTGACTGGTACACAGATACGCAGTATTTT.

This clone was seen more than once but under ten times. J is TRBJ1-5 and V is TRBV7-6; D gene ambiguous. V was trimmed by 2 bases and J by 0 bases, leaving 11 bases between them. The CDR3 has 16 amino acids. CDR1 SGHVS and CDR2 FNYEAQ come from the germline V gene. For the CDR3, the DNA is TGTGCCAGCAGCTTATTCGGACGGAATAGCAATCAGCCCCAGCATTTT. This encodes CASSLFGRNSNQPQHF.

The chain combines TRBV28 with TRBJ2-7, with 7 bases aligning to TRBD2. With V trimmed by 4 bases and J by 0 bases, 9 bases remained unmatched. The CDR3 consists of 16 residues. Germline CDR1 reads MDHEN; CDR2 reads SYDVKM. The CDR3 region is CASSSTFLADSYEQYF. The DNA for the CDR3 is TGTGCCAGCAGTTCTACCTTTCTAGCGGACTCCTACGAGCAGTACTTC.

V gene TRBV5-6 combines with J gene TRBJ2-2, with 15 nucleotides matching TRBD2. This CDR3 is built from 19 residues. After removal of 0 bases from V and 5 bases from J, the junction contained 8 bases not matched to a gene. The germline V gene encodes CDR1 SGHDT and CDR2 YYEEEE. CDR3 sequence (DNA): TGTGCCAGCAGCTTGGCCAGGGGACTAGCGGGAGGAAGTACCGGGGAGCTGTTTTTT. It specifies CASSLARGLAGGSTGELFF. The whole variable domain, filled in from reference TRBV5-6 and TRBJ2-2, reads DAGVTQSPTHLIKTRGQQVTLRCSPKSGHDTVSWYQQALGQGPQFIFQYYEEEERQRGNFPDRFSGHQFPNYSSELNVNALLLGDSALYLCASSLARGLAGGSTGELFFGEGSRLTVL.

The rearrangement joins TRBV28 to TRBJ1-2, with a possible D match to TRBD1 (6 bases). CDR1 and CDR2 (germline): MDHEN, SYDVKM. CDR3 length: 13 amino acids. The ends were cut back, 10 bases at V and 2 bases at J, with 14 bases in the middle. CDR3 loop: CATMDGTNYGYTF. The CDR3 DNA reads as TGTGCCACCATGGACGGGACAAACTATGGCTACACCTTC.

V is TRBV15 and J is TRBJ1-3, with D hard to call. Per the germline V gene, CDR1 is LNHNV and CDR2 is YYDKDF (reference sequence). This CDR3 has 14 amino acids. Trimming pared 5 bases from V and 4 bases from J, leaving 12 bases between. CDR3 loop: CATSVTATGNTIYF. CDR3 coding DNA: TGTGCCACCAGCGTGACCGCGACAGGAAACACCATATATTTT.

The chain carries TRBV6-5 and TRBJ2-7; either TRBD1 or TRBD2 may supply D (5 bases each). Germline CDR1 reads MNHEY; CDR2 reads SVGAGI. This CDR3 is 12 amino acids long. The V and J ends lost 6 bases and 1 base respectively, with 7 bases between them. This chain's CDR3 is CASRGDSYEQYF. CDR3 nucleotide sequence: TGTGCCAGCAGGGGGGATTCCTACGAGCAGTACTTC.

The DNA for the CDR3 is TGTGCCACCAGCAGAGATCTCGGGGACGGCTACACCTTC. This sequence encodes CATSRDLGDGYTF. This chain connects TRBV15 to TRBJ1-2; TRBD1 is a possible D gene (5 bases). The CDR3 has 13 residues. Germline V CDR1 and CDR2: LNHNV, YYDKDF (reference sequence). V was clipped by 0 bases and J by 8 bases, with 10 bases between them.

This chain joins TRBV28 and TRBJ1-1; 9 bases align to TRBD1. The germline V gene has CDR1 MDHEN and CDR2 SYDVKM. CDR3 length equals 16 residues. Trimming took 8 bases from V and 2 from J; bases not matched to a gene: 12. The CDR3 protein is CASPPGTGWLNTEAFF. The CDR3 DNA is TGTGCCAGCCCACCTGGGACAGGGTGGTTAAACACTGAAGCTTTCTTT.

This clone has a single count. The gene calls are TRBV27 and TRBJ1-6; 8 nucleotides agree with TRBD1. The CDR3 runs 19 residues. The V gene's germline CDR1 is MNHEY and CDR2 SMNVEV (reference sequence). V shed 0 bases, J shed 1 base, and the junction held 8 bases outside the gene matches. The CDR3 loop reads CASSLSGGQGASYNSPLHF. CDR3 bases: TGTGCCAGCAGTTTATCGGGCGGGCAGGGGGCGTCCTATAATTCACCCCTCCACTTT.

This rearrangement joins TRBV11-2 to TRBJ2-7, with 7 bases identical to TRBD2. V lost 4 bases, J lost 3 bases, and 9 bases stayed unmatched. The CDR3 sequence is 15 residues long. Per germline, CDR1 SGHAT and CDR2 FQNNGV. The CDR3 DNA follows: TGTGCCAGCAGCTCTACGACGGGAGGTAACTACGAGCAGTACTTC. Translating it yields CASSSTTGGNYEQYF. The variable domain in full, completed from reference TRBV11-2 and TRBJ2-7, reads EAGVAQSPRYKIIEKRQSVAFWCNPISGHATLYWYQQILGQGPKLLIQFQNNGVVDDSQLPKDRFSAERLKGVDSTLKIQPAKLEDSAVYLCASSSTTGGNYEQYFGPGTRLTVT.

This clone was found a few times. V is TRBV18 and J is TRBJ2-7; D ambiguous. The ends were cut back, 2 bases at V and 1 base at J, with 9 bases in the middle. Germline V gene lookup returns CDR1 KGHSH and CDR2 LQKENI. The CDR3 consists of 14 residues. The CDR3 DNA sequence: TGTGCCAGCTCACCAGAGGCCAGTTCCTACGAGCAGTACTTC. This sequence encodes CASSPEASSYEQYF.

The chain employs TRBV7-9 and TRBJ1-1, with a weak D call TRBD1 (6 bases). Trimming left V 2 bases short and J 5 bases short, with 12 bases between. The CDR3 loop spans 14 amino acids. The germline gives CDR1 SEHNR, CDR2 FQNEAQ (reference sequence). CDR3 region: CASSLQGPETEAFF. CDR3 coding DNA: TGTGCCAGCAGCTTACAGGGGCCTGAGACTGAAGCTTTCTTT. Combining the CDR3 with reference TRBV7-9 and TRBJ1-1 gives the whole variable domain DTGVSQNPRHKITKRGQNVTFRCDPISEHNRLYWYRQTLGQGPEFLTYFQNEAQLEKSRLLSDRFSAERPKGSFSTLEIQRTEQGDSAMYLCASSLQGPETEAFFGQGTRLTVV.